A single sample gave rise to the 32 T cell receptor beta chains below, sequenced in a study of blood T cell repertoires in COVID-19. Clones were read by immunoSEQ multiplex PCR, and TCRdb kept only the in-frame ones, dropping some. The sample consists of over 100,000 clones, 70% to 90% of them appearing once. The sequenced sample was peripheral blood. The receptors were sampled from a man between 40 and 49 years old with acute or convalescent COVID-19.

V is TRBV30 and J is TRBJ2-1; D unresolved. Germline CDR1 is GTSNPN and CDR2 is SVGIG (reference sequence). The V and J ends lost 1 base and 4 bases respectively, with 11 bases between them. This CDR3 region has 14 residues. CDR3 amino acids: CAWSDERSYNEQFF. The CDR3 coding sequence is TGTGCCTGGAGTGACGAGCGTTCATACAATGAGCAGTTCTTC. The variable domain in full, completed from reference TRBV30 and TRBJ2-1, reads SQTIHQWPATLVQPVGSPLSLECTVEGTSNPNLYWYRQAAGRGLQLLFYSVGIGQISSEVPQNLSASRPQDRQFILSSKKLLLSDSGFYLCAWSDERSYNEQFFGPGTRLTVL.

In DNA form, the CDR3 reads TGTGCCAGCAGCCCCCGGGACAGAGTGAACACTGAAGCTTTCTTT. Protein: CASSPRDRVNTEAFF. V is TRBV9 and J is TRBJ1-1; 7 bases map to TRBD1. The germline gives CDR1 SGDLS, CDR2 YYNGEE. The V segment lost 4 bases and the J segment 0 bases; nucleotides outside the gene matches: 6. CDR3 length: 15 amino acids.

CDR3 in amino acids: CASSQVVLAGAVYEQYF. The CDR3 DNA reads as TGTGCCAGCAGCCAGGTCGTTTTAGCGGGGGCAGTATACGAGCAGTACTTC. This rearrangement joins TRBV3-1 (or the pseudogene TRBV3-2) to TRBJ2-7, with TRBD2 matching over 9 bases. The V gene's germline CDR1 is LGHDT and CDR2 YNNKEL (reference sequence). This CDR3 comprises 17 residues. The V and J ends lost 3 bases and 4 bases, in that order; junction bases with no gene match: 13.

This sequence joins TRBV3-1 (or the pseudogene TRBV3-2) and TRBJ2-6, with 10 bases aligning to TRBD1. Germline lookup yields CDR1 LGHDT and CDR2 YNNKEL (reference sequence). The CDR3 is made up of 17 amino acids. J lost 0 bases, V lost 7 bases, and 6 bases had no gene match. The DNA for the CDR3 is TGTGCCAGCACTCAGGACAGGGGGTCCTCTGGGGCCAACGTCCTGACTTTC. Protein product: CASTQDRGSSGANVLTF.

V is TRBV19 and J is TRBJ1-4, with D uncertain. CDR3 length equals 15 residues. V lost 7 bases and J 8 bases, leaving 20 bases between the germline ends. CDR1 and CDR2 from the germline V gene are LNHDA and SQIVND (reference sequence). The CDR3 loop reads CASTTPDFKSEKLFF. CDR3 bases: TGTGCCAGTACTACTCCGGACTTCAAATCGGAAAAACTGTTTTTT.

This chain links TRBV11-2 with TRBJ2-5; 9 nucleotides agree with TRBD1. The CDR3 consists of 13 residues. The V and J ends lost 5 bases and 7 bases, in that order; junction bases with no gene match: 5. CDR1 and CDR2 (germline): SGHAT, FQNNGV. CDR3 sequence reads: CASSVGQGPTQYF. As DNA, the CDR3 is TGTGCCAGCAGCGTGGGACAGGGACCGACCCAGTACTTC.

Only one count was recorded for this clone. V usage is TRBV18 and J usage is TRBJ2-2, with 9 bases lining up with TRBD1. The J segment lost 6 bases and the V segment lost 4 bases, leaving 6 bases of the junction unmatched. The germline gives CDR1 KGHSH, CDR2 LQKENI. The CDR3 runs 15 residues. CDR3 in DNA: TGTGCCAGCTCACGAGGGACAGGGAGTCCCGGGGAGCTGTTTTTT. Its protein is CASSRGTGSPGELFF.

This clone appeared once. V gene TRBV23-1 combines with J gene TRBJ1-2; weak D call: TRBD1 (5 bases). TRBV23-1 is recorded as an ORF, its role being uncertain. There are 11 residues in the CDR3. V lost 10 bases, J lost 8 bases, and 14 bases lay in between. The DNA for the CDR3 is TGCGCCACCGCCCAGGGCGACGGCTACACCTTC. The encoded protein is CATAQGDGYTF.

The chain links TRBV7-2 to TRBJ2-1, with 8 bases fitting TRBD2. Germline V lookup: CDR1 SGHTA, CDR2 FQGNSA. The V segment lost 6 bases and the J segment 0 bases; nucleotides outside the gene matches: 7. The CDR3 has 16 amino acids. The CDR3 DNA reads as TGTGCCAGCAGACGAAATAGCGGGGTCTCCTACAATGAGCAGTTCTTC. Residues: CASRRNSGVSYNEQFF. The full variable domain, in which reference TRBV7-2 and TRBJ2-1 provide the parts outside the CDR3, is GAGVSQSPSNKVTEKGKDVELRCDPISGHTALYWYRQSLGQGLEFLIYFQGNSAPDKSGLPSDRFSAERTGGSVSTLTIQRTQQEDSAVYLCASRRNSGVSYNEQFFGPGTRLTVL.

The chain employs TRBV5-1 and TRBJ1-4, with 8 bases aligning to TRBD1. This CDR3 region has 15 residues. CDR1 is SGHRS and CDR2 is YFSETQ in the germline V gene. The V segment lost 3 bases and the J segment 3 bases; nucleotides outside the gene matches: 4. CDR3 coding DNA: TGCGCCAGCAGCTATTCGACAGGGGCTAATGAAAAACTGTTTTTT. Protein product: CASSYSTGANEKLFF.

The chain uses TRBV5-6 and TRBJ1-2, with D unresolved. The CDR3 is 13 amino acids. Per the germline V gene, CDR1 is SGHDT and CDR2 is YYEEEE. V was clipped by 5 bases and J by 7 bases, with 15 bases between them. CDR3 amino acids: CASSTNRLAGYTF. The CDR3 bases are TGTGCCAGCAGTACGAATCGATTGGCTGGCTACACCTTC.

CDR3 sequence (DNA): TGTGCCAGCCGAATCGGGGGATCGGGCTATGGCTACACCTTC. Translating gives CASRIGGSGYGYTF. The chain is built from TRBV2 and TRBJ1-2, with D possibly matching TRBD1 (5 bases). V was clipped by 8 bases and J by 4 bases, with 17 bases between them. Germline V gives CDR1 SNHLY, CDR2 FYNNEI. The CDR3 has 14 amino acids.

V is TRBV5-1 and J is TRBJ2-4; possible D gene TRBD1, 5 bases. Trimming removed 4 bases from V and 0 bases from J, with 14 bases in between. There are 16 residues in the CDR3. Germline-derived CDR1 and CDR2 are SGHRS and YFSETQ. The CDR3 region has the DNA TGCGCCAGCAGCGAGGTTCCAGGGCTAGCCAAAAACATTCAGTACTTC. Translating it yields CASSEVPGLAKNIQYF. Combining the CDR3 with reference TRBV5-1 and TRBJ2-4 gives the whole variable domain KAGVTQTPRYLIKTRGQQVTLSCSPISGHRSVSWYQQTPGQGLQFLFEYFSETQRNKGNFPGRFSGRQFSNSRSEMNVSTLELGDSALYLCASSEVPGLAKNIQYFGAGTRLSVL.

The chain carries TRBV19 and TRBJ1-1, with 7 bases that match TRBD1. The CDR3 contains 13 residues. Germline trimming cut 6 bases from V and 3 bases from J; bases unmatched to any gene: 4. CDR1 is LNHDA, CDR2 SQIVND, per germline (reference sequence). The CDR3 nucleotides are TGTGCCAGTAGAAATACAGGGGACACTGAAGCTTTCTTT. This encodes CASRNTGDTEAFF.

The rearrangement uses TRBV19 and TRBJ1-1, with 9 bases fitting TRBD1. V dropped 4 bases and J dropped 7; count of bases not matched to a gene: 7. The CDR3 is made up of 14 amino acids. CDR1 and CDR2 from the germline V gene are LNHDA and SQIVND (reference sequence). This CDR3 is CASSSRDRANEAFF. The CDR3 region has the DNA TGTGCCAGTAGTAGCCGGGACAGGGCCAATGAAGCTTTCTTT.

This clone was observed a handful of times. V usage is TRBV6-2 or TRBV6-3 and J usage is TRBJ2-5; the D gene is possibly TRBD2 (6 bases). There are 14 residues in the CDR3. The germline gives CDR1 MNHEY, CDR2 SVGEGT. Between the trimmed V and J ends, which lost 5 bases and 5 bases, there was a span of 15 bases. In DNA form, the CDR3 reads TGTGCCAGCAGTACAAATGGGGGGACGGAGACCCAGTACTTC. It encodes CASSTNGGTETQYF.

Many counts were recorded for this clone. The chain employs TRBV3-1 (or the pseudogene TRBV3-2) and TRBJ1-1; D is perhaps TRBD1 (6 bases). V lost 4 bases and J lost 0, with 6 bases in between. Germline CDR1 LGHDT, CDR2 YNNKEL (reference sequence). The CDR3 sequence is 13 residues long. In nucleotides, the CDR3 is TGTGCCAGCAGCCGGGACATGAACACTGAAGCTTTCTTT. This codes for CASSRDMNTEAFF.

This clone was seen once. The V and J genes are TRBV9 and TRBJ1-1; a weak D match, TRBD1 (5 bases). The CDR3 length is 14 residues. Trimming shortened V by 6 bases and J by 0 bases, and 12 bases separated the two germline ends. In germline, CDR1 is SGDLS, CDR2 YYNGEE. CDR3 nucleotides: TGTGCCAGCACCCCGGGGGTCATGAACACTGAAGCTTTCTTT. This translates into CASTPGVMNTEAFF.

This chain's CDR3 is CASSPRSFRNEQFF. CDR3 sequence (DNA): TGTGCCAGCAGCCCCCGGAGTTTTAGGAATGAGCAGTTCTTC. This chain connects TRBV7-9 to TRBJ2-1; unclear D gene. CDR1 SEHNR and CDR2 FQNEAQ come from the germline V gene (reference sequence). V lost 5 bases, J lost 7 bases, and 15 bases lay in between. The CDR3 has 14 residues.

A remark on this clone: The identical CDR3 is also encoded by other nucleotide sequences in the sample. The chain links TRBV7-9 to TRBJ1-5; TRBD1 agrees at 7 bases. Germline V CDR1 and CDR2: SEHNR, FQNEAQ (reference sequence). The ends lost 1 base at V and 4 bases at J; junction bases unmatched: 1. The CDR3 has 14 residues. This CDR3 is CASSLGQGNQPQHF. The CDR3 DNA reads TGTGCCAGCAGCTTAGGACAGGGTAATCAGCCCCAGCATTTT.

The chain joins TRBV30 to TRBJ1-6; 7 positions match TRBD1. The V gene's germline CDR1 is GTSNPN and CDR2 SVGIG (reference sequence). The V segment lost 3 bases and the J segment 7 bases; nucleotides outside the gene matches: 3. CDR3 length: 13 residues. CDR3 in amino acids: CAWSRQGNSPLHF. DNA of the CDR3: TGTGCCTGGAGCCGACAGGGAAATTCACCCCTCCACTTT. The full variable domain, rest sourced from reference TRBV30 and TRBJ1-6, is SQTIHQWPATLVQPVGSPLSLECTVEGTSNPNLYWYRQAAGRGLQLLFYSVGIGQISSEVPQNLSASRPQDRQFILSSKKLLLSDSGFYLCAWSRQGNSPLHFGNGTRLTVT.

This rearrangement joins TRBV30 to TRBJ1-2, with D unclear. The CDR3 is 14 amino acids. Germline V lookup: CDR1 GTSNPN, CDR2 SVGIG (reference sequence). Between the trimmed V and J ends, which lost 3 bases and 8 bases, there was a span of 19 bases. CDR3 in DNA: TGTGCCTGGAGGGGCTGGGTCGCCGATGACGGCTACACCTTC. This translates into CAWRGWVADDGYTF.

This CDR3 reads CASSWDSYEQYF. The DNA of the CDR3 is TGTGCCAGCAGTTGGGACAGCTACGAGCAGTACTTC. The rearrangement uses TRBV12-3 or TRBV12-4 and TRBJ2-7; 7 positions agree with TRBD1. This CDR3 contains 12 residues. V dropped 4 bases and J dropped 3; count of bases not matched to a gene: 0.

The V gene is TRBV12-5, the J gene TRBJ1-2; 8 nucleotides line up with TRBD1. The CDR3 is 14 amino acids. The germline CDR1 and CDR2 sequences are LGHNT and FRNRAP. Germline trimming cut 6 bases from V and 5 bases from J; bases unmatched to any gene: 8. The CDR3 DNA is TGTGCTAGTGGAGGCACAACAGGGGGATATGGCTACACCTTC. Its protein is CASGGTTGGYGYTF. Full variable domain (missing parts from reference TRBV12-5 and TRBJ1-2): DARVTQTPRHKVTEMGQEVTMRCQPILGHNTVFWYRQTMMQGLELLAYFRNRAPLDDSGMPKDRFSAEMPDATLATLKIQPSEPRDSAVYFCASGGTTGGYGYTFGSGTRLTVV.

The chain couples TRBV11-2 to TRBJ2-1; 11 bases fit TRBD2. V lost 2 bases and J lost 9; bases outside the gene matches: 6. CDR3 size: 15 residues. Germline CDR1 SGHAT, CDR2 FQNNGV. The CDR3 bases are TGTGCCAGCAGCTTACTAGCGGGAGGCCCCGTTGAGCAGTTCTTC. It encodes CASSLLAGGPVEQFF.

The chain is built from TRBV30 and TRBJ1-1; 7 bases fit TRBD1. Looked up from germline, CDR1 is GTSNPN and CDR2 is SVGIG (reference sequence). The V and J ends lost 3 bases and 5 bases, in that order; junction bases with no gene match: 9. This CDR3 contains 14 residues. CDR3 in amino acids: CAWRHRGRGTEAFF. The CDR3 bases are TGTGCCTGGAGGCACAGGGGACGGGGGACTGAAGCTTTCTTT.

The gene calls are TRBV5-5 and TRBJ1-5; perhaps TRBD1 as D (6 bases). Germline V gene data show CDR1 as SGHKS and CDR2 as YYEKEE (reference sequence). The V and J ends lost 0 bases and 10 bases respectively, with 11 bases between them. The length of the CDR3 is 13 residues. This CDR3 is CASSLEQGSPQHF. The CDR3 DNA reads TGTGCCAGCAGCTTGGAACAGGGATCTCCCCAGCATTTT.

This clone has a single count. The chain has TRBV9 and TRBJ1-1, with TRBD1 as a possible D gene (5 bases). V lost 4 bases, J lost 5 bases, and 15 bases lay in between. The CDR3 extends over 14 amino acids. The V gene's germline CDR1 is SGDLS and CDR2 YYNGEE. CDR3 residues: CASSPGPWGTEAFF. DNA of the CDR3: TGTGCCAGCAGCCCAGGGCCTTGGGGTACTGAAGCTTTCTTT.

This chain links TRBV3-1 (or the pseudogene TRBV3-2) with TRBJ2-2; D remains ambiguous. The CDR3 length is 13 residues. Trimming took 4 bases from V and 6 from J, leaving 9 bases between them. The germline V gene encodes CDR1 LGHDT and CDR2 YNNKEL (reference sequence). The CDR3 DNA reads as TGTGCCAGCAGCCGCCTTGCAGCCGGGGAGCTGTTTTTT. The encoded protein is CASSRLAAGELFF.

This clone has only one observation. The chain has TRBV7-9 and TRBJ2-5; unclear D gene. Germline V gene sequence: CDR1 SEHNR, CDR2 FQNEAQ (reference sequence). The CDR3 sequence is 14 residues long. Deletions cut 4 bases from V and 4 bases from J, with 13 bases between. The CDR3 DNA follows: TGTGCCAGCAGCTCGATCGGGTTTGGAGAGACCCAGTACTTC. Translated: CASSSIGFGETQYF.

The CDR3 DNA reads as TGTGCCAGCAGCTTAAGGGAGAGCACTGAAGCTTTCTTT. This codes for CASSLRESTEAFF. J is TRBJ1-1 and V is TRBV9; D is ambiguous. The CDR3 sequence is 13 residues long. Germline V gene data show CDR1 as SGDLS and CDR2 as YYNGEE. Trimming took 4 bases from V and 4 from J, leaving 11 bases between them.

This rearrangement joins TRBV3-1 (or the pseudogene TRBV3-2) to TRBJ1-5; possible D gene TRBD1, 5 bases. Germline-derived CDR1 and CDR2 are LGHDT and YNNKEL (reference sequence). V lost 5 bases, J lost 3 bases, and 14 bases lay in between. The CDR3 is made up of 15 amino acids. CDR3 loop: CASSDKGGVNQPQHF. The CDR3 DNA is TGTGCCAGCAGCGATAAAGGAGGGGTCAATCAGCCCCAGCATTTT.